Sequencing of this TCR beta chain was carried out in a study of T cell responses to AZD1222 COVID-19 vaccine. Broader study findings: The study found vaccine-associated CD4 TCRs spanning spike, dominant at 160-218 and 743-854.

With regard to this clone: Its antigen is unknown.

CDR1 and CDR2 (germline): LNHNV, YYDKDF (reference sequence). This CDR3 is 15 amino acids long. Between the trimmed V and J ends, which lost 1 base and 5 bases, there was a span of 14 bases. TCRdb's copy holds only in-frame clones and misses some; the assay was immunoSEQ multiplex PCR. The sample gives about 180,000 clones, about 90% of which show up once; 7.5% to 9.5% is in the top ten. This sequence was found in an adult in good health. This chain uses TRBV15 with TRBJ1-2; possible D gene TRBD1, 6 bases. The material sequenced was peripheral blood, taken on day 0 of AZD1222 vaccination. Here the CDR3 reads CATSRGEGGRYGYTF. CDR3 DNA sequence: TGTGCCACCAGCAGAGGGGAAGGGGGACGGTATGGCTACACCTTC.